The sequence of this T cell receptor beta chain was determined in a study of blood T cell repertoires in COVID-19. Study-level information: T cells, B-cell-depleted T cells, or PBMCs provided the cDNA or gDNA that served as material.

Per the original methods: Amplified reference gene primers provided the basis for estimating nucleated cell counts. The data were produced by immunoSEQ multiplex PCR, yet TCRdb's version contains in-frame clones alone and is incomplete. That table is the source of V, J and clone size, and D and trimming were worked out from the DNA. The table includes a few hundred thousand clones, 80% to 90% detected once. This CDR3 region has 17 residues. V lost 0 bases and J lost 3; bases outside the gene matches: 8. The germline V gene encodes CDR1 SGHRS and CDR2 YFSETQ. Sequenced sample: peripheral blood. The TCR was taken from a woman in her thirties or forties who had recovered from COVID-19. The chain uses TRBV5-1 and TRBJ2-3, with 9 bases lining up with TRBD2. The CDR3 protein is CASSLEGSGGGTDTQYF. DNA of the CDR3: TGCGCCAGCAGCTTGGAGGGTAGCGGGGGCGGTACAGATACGCAGTATTTT.